These T cell receptor beta chains were read from a single sample in a study of molecular identifiers for immune sequencing clone quantification. TCRdb processed the PCR reads anew with MiXCR; each CDR3 protein has one entry. The sample lists under 650,000 distinct CDR3 sequences, about 20% occurring once. The sample was naive CD8+ T cells from blood, with Jurkat cell RNA spiked in. These receptors were collected from a human donor in good health. Some libraries in this study had Jurkat cell RNA spiked in. CDR3s include the opening cysteine and the closing phenylalanine or tryptophan. A D gene is named only where the DNA matches it firmly. Rows give clone size only sometimes, using once, few, many, or a class for an expanded clone.

CDR3 length: 14
clone size: few
V gene: TRBV29-1
J gene: TRBJ1-2
D gene: .
CDR3 DNA: TGCAGCGTGCGGGGAGGGCCTTTCAACTATGGCTACACCTTC
CDR3 protein: CSVRGGPFNYGYTF

CDR3 length: 14
clone size: .
V gene: TRBV28
J gene: TRBJ2-7
D gene: TRBD1
CDR3 DNA: TGTACCAGCAGTCCCGGACAGGGTAGGTACGAGCAGTACTTC
CDR3 protein: CTSSPGQGRYEQYF

CDR3 length: 14
clone size: many
V gene: TRBV7-3
J gene: TRBJ2-2
D gene: .
CDR3 DNA: TGTGCCAGCAGCCTAAACCCGAACACCGGGGAGCTGTTTTTT
CDR3 protein: CASSLNPNTGELFF

CDR3 length: 14
clone size: many
V gene: TRBV19
J gene: TRBJ2-7
D gene: .
CDR3 DNA: TGTGCCACCAAAGCCTGGGGGAGTGAAAACGAGCAGTACTTC
CDR3 protein: CATKAWGSENEQYF

CDR3 length: 16
clone size: many
V gene: TRBV29-1
J gene: TRBJ2-3
D gene: TRBD2
CDR3 DNA: TGCAGCGTCCGCGGGGTAGCGGGAGAACGCACAGATACGCAGTATTTT
CDR3 protein: CSVRGVAGERTDTQYF

CDR3 length: 13
clone size: many
V gene: TRBV7-2
J gene: TRBJ2-7
D gene: .
CDR3 DNA: TGTGCCAGCAGCTGGCAGCCGTCTAGCGAGCAGTACTTC
CDR3 protein: CASSWQPSSEQYF

CDR3 length: 15
clone size: many
V gene: TRBV20-1
J gene: TRBJ2-7
D gene: TRBD2
CDR3 DNA: TGCAGTGCCGCACAATTCCAGACTAGCAATCTCGAGCAGTACTTC
CDR3 protein: CSAAQFQTSNLEQYF

CDR3 length: 16
clone size: .
V gene: TRBV2
J gene: TRBJ2-7
D gene: TRBD1
CDR3 DNA: TGTGCCAGCAGTGAGGGACAGGGAGGTGCGACCTACGAGCAGTACTTC
CDR3 protein: CASSEGQGGATYEQYF

CDR3 length: 16
clone size: few
V gene: TRBV5-1
J gene: TRBJ2-5
D gene: .
CDR3 DNA: TGCGCCGGCAGCTTGGCTGGCTTGGGGATCCAAGAGACCCAGTACTTC
CDR3 protein: CAGSLAGLGIQETQYF

CDR3 length: 14
clone size: few
V gene: TRBV11-3
J gene: TRBJ2-2
D gene: .
CDR3 DNA: TGTGCCAGCAGCTTAGGTTCCTTATCCGGGGAGCTGTTTTTT
CDR3 protein: CASSLGSLSGELFF

CDR3 length: 16
clone size: many
V gene: TRBV7-9
J gene: TRBJ2-6
D gene: .
CDR3 DNA: TGTGCCAGCAGCTTATGGCAGGGAGGACGGGTCAACGTCCTGACTTTC
CDR3 protein: CASSLWQGGRVNVLTF

CDR3 length: 16
clone size: .
V gene: TRBV7-6
J gene: TRBJ2-3
D gene: .
CDR3 DNA: TGTGCCAGCAGCTTAGAACCCACCGGGCCCACAGATACGCAGTATTTT
CDR3 protein: CASSLEPTGPTDTQYF

CDR3 length: 15
clone size: many
V gene: TRBV7-9
J gene: TRBJ1-1
D gene: .
CDR3 DNA: TGTGCCAGCAGCTTAAGACAGGTACCGAGCACTGAAGCTTTCTTT
CDR3 protein: CASSLRQVPSTEAFF

CDR3 length: 14
clone size: .
V gene: TRBV27
J gene: TRBJ2-7
D gene: .
CDR3 DNA: TGTGCCAGCAGTTCCGGAGTCCTCCCTGGCGAGCAGTACTTC
CDR3 protein: CASSSGVLPGEQYF

CDR3 length: 15
clone size: .
V gene: TRBV7-6
J gene: TRBJ2-7
D gene: .
CDR3 DNA: TGTGCCAGCAGCTTAGCGGCTTCAACCTCCTGCGAGCAGTACTTC
CDR3 protein: CASSLAASTSCEQYF

CDR3 length: 16
clone size: .
V gene: TRBV6-1
J gene: TRBJ1-2
D gene: TRBD1
CDR3 DNA: TGTGCCAGCAGTTCCACAGGGGGCTGGCCCGTCTATGGCTACACCTTC
CDR3 protein: CASSSTGGWPVYGYTF

CDR3 length: 14
clone size: .
V gene: TRBV27
J gene: TRBJ2-1
D gene: .
CDR3 DNA: TGTGCAGCAGCCCCCTCGCTCAACTACAATGAGCAGTTCTTC
CDR3 protein: CAAAPSLNYNEQFF

CDR3 length: 12
clone size: few
V gene: TRBV19
J gene: TRBJ2-2
D gene: .
CDR3 DNA: TGTGCCAGTAAGAAGGTAACCGGGGAGCTGTTTTTT
CDR3 protein: CASKKVTGELFF

CDR3 length: 12
clone size: few
V gene: TRBV12-3/TRBV12-4
J gene: TRBJ1-2
D gene: .
CDR3 DNA: TGTGCCAGCAGTCTTCACCCTTATGGCTACACCTTC
CDR3 protein: CASSLHPYGYTF

CDR3 length: 15
clone size: many
V gene: TRBV5-6
J gene: TRBJ1-5
D gene: .
CDR3 DNA: TGTGCCAGCAGCTCCACCATGGGGGGCAATCAGCCCCAGCATTTT
CDR3 protein: CASSSTMGGNQPQHF

CDR3 length: 15
clone size: .
V gene: TRBV29-1
J gene: TRBJ2-7
D gene: TRBD1
CDR3 DNA: TGCAGCGTTGAAGTCCCGGGACAGACCCACTACGAGCAGTACTTC
CDR3 protein: CSVEVPGQTHYEQYF

CDR3 length: 12
clone size: many
V gene: TRBV20-1
J gene: TRBJ2-1
D gene: .
CDR3 DNA: TGCAGTGCTGCCAACATCTACAATGAGCAGTTCTTC
CDR3 protein: CSAANIYNEQFF

CDR3 length: 15
clone size: many
V gene: TRBV10-1
J gene: TRBJ2-3
D gene: .
CDR3 DNA: TGCGCCAGCAGTGAGTCGGATCTTTACACAGATACGCAGTATTTT
CDR3 protein: CASSESDLYTDTQYF

CDR3 length: 12
clone size: many
V gene: TRBV29-1
J gene: TRBJ2-1
D gene: .
CDR3 DNA: TGCAGCGTGACCGGGACCTACGTTGAGCAGTTCTTC
CDR3 protein: CSVTGTYVEQFF

CDR3 length: 15
clone size: many
V gene: TRBV28
J gene: TRBJ2-3
D gene: TRBD2
CDR3 DNA: TGTGCCAGCAGTTCCACTAGCGGGGTCACAGATACGCAGTATTTT
CDR3 protein: CASSSTSGVTDTQYF

CDR3 length: 16
clone size: few
V gene: TRBV19
J gene: TRBJ2-2
D gene: TRBD2
CDR3 DNA: TGTGCCAGTAGTGGACTAGCGGGAGGTCTCTCCGGGGAGCTGTTTTTT
CDR3 protein: CASSGLAGGLSGELFF

CDR3 length: 13
clone size: many
V gene: TRBV29-1
J gene: TRBJ2-7
D gene: .
CDR3 DNA: TGCAGCGACCAGACCGGCGGGTCCTACGAGCAGTACTTC
CDR3 protein: CSDQTGGSYEQYF

CDR3 length: 13
clone size: many
V gene: TRBV27
J gene: TRBJ2-7
D gene: .
CDR3 DNA: TGTGCCAGCAGTTTGTCGACTTCTTACGAGCAGTACTTC
CDR3 protein: CASSLSTSYEQYF

CDR3 length: 14
clone size: .
V gene: TRBV6-5
J gene: TRBJ2-1
D gene: TRBD2
CDR3 DNA: TGTGCCAGCCTTCCCTCGGCGGGGGGCAATGAGCAGTTCTTC
CDR3 protein: CASLPSAGGNEQFF

CDR3 length: 15
clone size: many
V gene: TRBV29-1
J gene: TRBJ2-1
D gene: TRBD2
CDR3 DNA: TGCAGCGTTGAAGGCCCGGGAGGTACCTACAATGAGCAGTTCTTC
CDR3 protein: CSVEGPGGTYNEQFF

CDR3 length: 14
clone size: many
V gene: TRBV28
J gene: TRBJ1-4
D gene: .
CDR3 DNA: TGTGCCAGCAGTTTATCGACGGGCGTCGAAAAACTGTTTTTT
CDR3 protein: CASSLSTGVEKLFF

CDR3 length: 18
clone size: many
V gene: TRBV18
J gene: TRBJ1-4
D gene: .
CDR3 DNA: TGTGCCAGCTCACCACTTCTGACGGCTTACTCAACTAATGAAAAACTGTTTTTT
CDR3 protein: CASSPLLTAYSTNEKLFF

CDR3 length: 16
clone size: few
V gene: TRBV4-3
J gene: TRBJ2-3
D gene: TRBD2
CDR3 DNA: TGCGCCAGCAGCCAAGAAACTAGCGGCTCGGCAGATACGCAGTATTTT
CDR3 protein: CASSQETSGSADTQYF

CDR3 length: 13
clone size: many
V gene: TRBV29-1
J gene: TRBJ1-1
D gene: .
CDR3 DNA: TGCAGCGGTGTCACGGGGGGGGGGACTGAAGCTTTCTTT
CDR3 protein: CSGVTGGGTEAFF